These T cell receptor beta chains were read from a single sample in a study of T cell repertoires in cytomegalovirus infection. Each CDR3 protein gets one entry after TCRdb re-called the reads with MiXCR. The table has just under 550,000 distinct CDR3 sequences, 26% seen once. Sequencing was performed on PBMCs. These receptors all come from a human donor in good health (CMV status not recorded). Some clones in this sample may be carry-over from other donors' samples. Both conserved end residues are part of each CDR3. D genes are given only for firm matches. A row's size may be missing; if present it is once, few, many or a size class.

TGTGCCAGCTCACCGGACAGGGGGACAAACACCATATATTTT,CASSPDRGTNTIYF,TRBV18,few,TRBJ1-3,TRBD1
TGCGCCAGCAGTCACGGGACAGGGAAGGAAAAACTGTTTTTT,CASSHGTGKEKLFF,TRBV23-1,once,TRBJ1-4,TRBD1
TGCAGCGCCGCCATACACGGGAACACTGAAGCTTTCTTT,CSAAIHGNTEAFF,TRBV29-1,few,TRBJ1-1,-
TGTGCCAGCAGACGGGAACCGGCCGGGGACGGCTACACCTTC,CASRREPAGDGYTF,TRBV6-2/TRBV6-3,few,TRBJ1-2,-
TGTGCCAGCAGCTCGAGAGCCGGCGGATACTCTGGGGCCAACGTCCTGACTTTC,CASSSRAGGYSGANVLTF,TRBV7-6,many,TRBJ2-6,-
TGTGCCAGCAGCTCCCCGGGGCCCTTGGATACGCAGTATTTT,CASSSPGPLDTQYF,TRBV5-4,-,TRBJ2-3,-
TGCAGTGCTACAAGTATTCCGACAGGTGGTTTTTACGAGCAGTACTTC,CSATSIPTGGFYEQYF,TRBV20-1,few,TRBJ2-7,-
TGTGCCAGCAGTTACTCATCAACCAGATACTATGGCTACACCTTC,CASSYSSTRYYGYTF,TRBV6-6,few,TRBJ1-2,-
TGTGCCAGCAGTTTAATCCGGGGGGAGCTGTTTTTT,CASSLIRGELFF,TRBV12-3/TRBV12-4,-,TRBJ2-2,-
TGTGCCAGCAGCACCCGTGCCTCTGGGGCCAACGTCCTGACTTTC,CASSTRASGANVLTF,TRBV9,-,TRBJ2-6,-
TGTGCCAGCAGCTTACCGGGGGCTGGGCAGCCCCAGCATTTT,CASSLPGAGQPQHF,TRBV7-9,few,TRBJ1-5,-
TGTGCCAGCAGCAGAGAACAGGGGGCGCAAGATACGCAGTATTTT,CASSREQGAQDTQYF,TRBV5-5,-,TRBJ2-3,TRBD1
TGTGCCAGCAGTAAACGGGACACTAACACCGGGGAGCTGTTTTTT,CASSKRDTNTGELFF,TRBV2,-,TRBJ2-2,-
TGTGCCAGCAGCTTCGAAAGAAACACCATATATTTT,CASSFERNTIYF,TRBV7-2,-,TRBJ1-3,-
TGTGCCAGCAGCTTCGTAACGAGCGCGGCAGGCTACAATGAGCAGTTCTTC,CASSFVTSAAGYNEQFF,TRBV5-8,few,TRBJ2-1,-
TGTGCCAGCAGCGTAGACTCGGGAGTCTACAATGAGCAGTTCTTC,CASSVDSGVYNEQFF,TRBV9,-,TRBJ2-1,-
TGTGCCAGCAGCTTTTTGGACAGAAGCTCCTATAATTCACCCCTCCACTTT,CASSFLDRSSYNSPLHF,TRBV5-6,few,TRBJ1-6,-
TGTGCCAGCAGCGCACCCGGGACAGGGGTTGGCTACACCTTC,CASSAPGTGVGYTF,TRBV7-2,many,TRBJ1-2,TRBD1
TGTGCCAGCAGCCCTCCGTCCACTAGAAATGAGCAGTTCTTC,CASSPPSTRNEQFF,TRBV14,-,TRBJ2-1,-
TGTGCCAGCAGTTCCCTCCCGGGGGGCGCGTACGAGCAGTACTTC,CASSSLPGGAYEQYF,TRBV6-5,-,TRBJ2-7,-
TGTGCCAGCAGCCCCGGACTAGCGGTAAACATTCAGTACTTC,CASSPGLAVNIQYF,TRBV7-2,-,TRBJ2-4,TRBD2
TGTGCCAGCAGCCCCCACGACAGGGTTAAGGGCTACACCTTC,CASSPHDRVKGYTF,TRBV27,-,TRBJ1-2,TRBD1
TGTGCCAGCAGCCCCGGGACTAGCAGATACAATGAGCAGTTCTTC,CASSPGTSRYNEQFF,TRBV7-8,many,TRBJ2-1,TRBD2
TGTGCCAGCAGCACCGTCACAGGGTTCGGCTATGGCTACACCTTC,CASSTVTGFGYGYTF,TRBV7-9,-,TRBJ1-2,-
TGTGCCAGCAGTGAAGGGCTGGGGACGGTTCAGCCCCAGCATTTT,CASSEGLGTVQPQHF,TRBV6-5,-,TRBJ1-5,-
TGTGCCAGCATTTCGCGGGAGGCAACCTACAATGAGCAGTTCTTC,CASISREATYNEQFF,TRBV6-1,many,TRBJ2-1,TRBD2
TGTGCCAGCAGCCTTGGGACTAGCGGGAGCGACATTCAGTACTTC,CASSLGTSGSDIQYF,TRBV11-2,-,TRBJ2-4,TRBD2
TGTGCCAGCACCCGGCGGGGACAGGGGGATGGCTACACCTTC,CASTRRGQGDGYTF,TRBV27,few,TRBJ1-2,TRBD1
TGTGCCAGCAGTGAGGTACGGAACACTGAAGCTTTCTTT,CASSEVRNTEAFF,TRBV6-2/TRBV6-3,-,TRBJ1-1,-
TGTGCCAGCAGCTTATGGGCAACGGCTGGCAATCAGCCCCAGCATTTT,CASSLWATAGNQPQHF,TRBV7-6,many,TRBJ1-5,-
TGTGCCAGCAGCTTAGAACTAGCGGGGCCTGTTGAGCAGTTCTTC,CASSLELAGPVEQFF,TRBV11-2,-,TRBJ2-1,TRBD2
TGTGCCAGTGGACTAGCGGGTCAATACGAGCAGTACTTC,CASGLAGQYEQYF,TRBV6-8,few,TRBJ2-7,TRBD2
TGTGCCAGCAGCCACCTAGCGGGAGCGAACACCGGGGAGCTGTTTTTT,CASSHLAGANTGELFF,TRBV7-9,-,TRBJ2-2,TRBD2
TGCGCCAGCAGCCCGCAAAAGTCCCAACTTACGACCTACAATGAGCAGTTCTTC,CASSPQKSQLTTYNEQFF,TRBV5-1,-,TRBJ2-1,-
TGTGCCATCAGTGAGGGGACTAGCGGGATAAGTAAGCAGTACTTC,CAISEGTSGISKQYF,TRBV10-3,-,TRBJ2-7,TRBD2
TGTGCCAGCAGCTTAGGAGCGACAGGGGGCCCTAATGAAAAACTGTTTTTT,CASSLGATGGPNEKLFF,TRBV7-2,-,TRBJ1-4,TRBD1
TGCGCCAGCAGCCCCATCAGGGCGGGAGGGGGGTCTGGGGCCAACGTCCTGACTTTC,CASSPIRAGGGSGANVLTF,TRBV4-1,many,TRBJ2-6,TRBD2
TGTGCCAGCAGCACAGGAACAGGGGGCCTTCAGCCCCAGCATTTT,CASSTGTGGLQPQHF,TRBV7-2,many,TRBJ1-5,TRBD1
TGTGCCAGTACGACTAGCGGGACCTACAATGAGCAGTTCTTC,CASTTSGTYNEQFF,TRBV19,-,TRBJ2-1,TRBD2
TGTGCCAGCAGTTTTAGGGGAGCAGGAGAGGGCTACGAGCAGTACTTC,CASSFRGAGEGYEQYF,TRBV12-3/TRBV12-4,-,TRBJ2-7,-
TGTGCCAGCAGCTTAGGAGGGGGGTTCCTGAACACTGAAGCTTTCTTT,CASSLGGGFLNTEAFF,TRBV11-3,-,TRBJ1-1,-
TGTGCCAGTAGTATTCTGTGGGGGAACTCCTACGAGCAGTACTTC,CASSILWGNSYEQYF,TRBV19,once,TRBJ2-7,-
TGTGCTAGTGCCTATGGGGCAGTTAATTCACCCCTCCACTTT,CASAYGAVNSPLHF,TRBV12-5,-,TRBJ1-6,-
TGTGCCAGCAGTGCTAGAGAGGGGTCCTACAATGAGCAGTTCTTC,CASSAREGSYNEQFF,TRBV2,-,TRBJ2-1,-
TGTGCCAGCAGCTCAGGGTTATCCGCCAACCCTGAAGCTTTCTTT,CASSSGLSANPEAFF,TRBV7-6,few,TRBJ1-1,-
TGTGCCAGCAGCTTTAGCTTTGGGCGATACGATGAGCAGTTCTTC,CASSFSFGRYDEQFF,TRBV11-3,-,TRBJ2-1,-
TGTGCCAGCAGCTTAGGATCCGCGCGGGGGTCCCCCTACGAGCAGTACTTC,CASSLGSARGSPYEQYF,TRBV7-6,few,TRBJ2-7,TRBD2
TGTGCCAGCAGCTCCGGACTAGCGGGGGGCGGCACAGATACGCAGTATTTT,CASSSGLAGGGTDTQYF,TRBV6-1,-,TRBJ2-3,TRBD2
TGTGCCAGCAGCTCCTCGGACAGGGGGATCGGAATGGACTCGGATTATGGCTACACCTTC,CASSSSDRGIGMDSDYGYTF,TRBV7-9,-,TRBJ1-2,TRBD1
TGTGCCAGCAGTTTACTAGCGGGAGTGCCCTACAATGAGCAGTTCTTC,CASSLLAGVPYNEQFF,TRBV12-3/TRBV12-4,-,TRBJ2-1,TRBD2
TGTGCCAGCAGTTCCATCACTAGCGGGTCCTACGAGCAGTACTTC,CASSSITSGSYEQYF,TRBV28,-,TRBJ2-7,TRBD2
TGCGCCAGCAGCCACGGGCAGGGGGGCAACTATGGCTACACCTTC,CASSHGQGGNYGYTF,TRBV4-1,-,TRBJ1-2,TRBD1
TGTGCCAGTAGTATAAGGACCCTAGCGGGAGTGGGCAATGAGCAGTTCTTC,CASSIRTLAGVGNEQFF,TRBV19,-,TRBJ2-1,TRBD2
TGCAGTGCTCGGACTAGCGGGAGATTTCACACCGGGGAGCTGTTTTTT,CSARTSGRFHTGELFF,TRBV20-1,-,TRBJ2-2,TRBD2
TGTGCCAGCAGCGAGGGACTAGCGGGAGGAAATACGCAGTATTTT,CASSEGLAGGNTQYF,TRBV3-1,once,TRBJ2-3,TRBD2
TGTGCCAGCACCGAAAAGGGGGCAAACACTGAAGCTTTCTTT,CASTEKGANTEAFF,TRBV6-1,many,TRBJ1-1,TRBD1
TGTGCCACCTCCACGACTAGCGGGAGAACGGATACGCAGTATTTT,CATSTTSGRTDTQYF,TRBV7-9,few,TRBJ2-3,TRBD2